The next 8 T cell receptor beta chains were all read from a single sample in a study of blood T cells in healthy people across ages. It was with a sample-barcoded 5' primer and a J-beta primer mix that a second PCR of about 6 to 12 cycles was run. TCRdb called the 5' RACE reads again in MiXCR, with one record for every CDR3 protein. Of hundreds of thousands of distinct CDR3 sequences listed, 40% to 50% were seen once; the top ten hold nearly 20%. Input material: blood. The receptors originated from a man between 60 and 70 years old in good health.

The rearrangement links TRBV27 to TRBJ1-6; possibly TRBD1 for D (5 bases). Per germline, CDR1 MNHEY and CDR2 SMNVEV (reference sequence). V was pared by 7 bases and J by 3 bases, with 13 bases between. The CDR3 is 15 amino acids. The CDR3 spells CASTLTGVYNSPLHF. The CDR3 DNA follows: TGTGCCAGCACCCTAACAGGAGTCTATAATTCACCCCTCCACTTT.

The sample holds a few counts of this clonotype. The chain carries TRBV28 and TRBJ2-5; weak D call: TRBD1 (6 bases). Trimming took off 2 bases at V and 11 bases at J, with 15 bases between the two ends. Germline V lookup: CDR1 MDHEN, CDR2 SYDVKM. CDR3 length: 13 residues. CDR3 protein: CASSLPDSHEQYF. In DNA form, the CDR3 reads TGTGCCAGCAGTTTACCGGACAGCCATGAGCAGTACTTC.

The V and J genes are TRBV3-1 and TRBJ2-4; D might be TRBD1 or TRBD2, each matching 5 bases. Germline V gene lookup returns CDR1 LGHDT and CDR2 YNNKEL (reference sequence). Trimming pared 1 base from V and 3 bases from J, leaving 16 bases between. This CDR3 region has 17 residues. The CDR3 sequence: CASSQGLWGPIKNIQYF. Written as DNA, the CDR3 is TGTGCCAGCAGCCAAGGGCTTTGGGGACCGATCAAAAACATTCAGTACTTC.

DNA for the CDR3: TGTGCCAGCAGCAACGGGGGAGCGGGGCAGTTCTTC. This sequence encodes CASSNGGAGQFF. The chain employs TRBV7-3 and TRBJ2-1, with D maybe TRBD2 (6 bases). Germline CDR1 and CDR2: SGHTA and FQGTGA. The CDR3 is made up of 12 amino acids. Deletions cut 5 bases from V and 12 bases from J, with 14 bases between.

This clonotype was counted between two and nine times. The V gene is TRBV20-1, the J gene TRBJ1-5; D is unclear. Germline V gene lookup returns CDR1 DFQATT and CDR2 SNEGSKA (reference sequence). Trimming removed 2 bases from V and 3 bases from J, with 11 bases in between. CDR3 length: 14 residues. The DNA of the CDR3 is TGCAGTGCTAGACCCTGGACTGACAATCAGCCCCAGCATTTT. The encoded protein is CSARPWTDNQPQHF.

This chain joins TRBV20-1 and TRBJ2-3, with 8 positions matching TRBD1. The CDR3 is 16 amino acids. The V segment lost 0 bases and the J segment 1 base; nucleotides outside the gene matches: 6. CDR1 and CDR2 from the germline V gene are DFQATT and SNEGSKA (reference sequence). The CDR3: CSARDEQGVRTDTQYF. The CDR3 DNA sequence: TGCAGTGCTAGAGACGAACAGGGGGTCCGCACAGATACGCAGTATTTT.

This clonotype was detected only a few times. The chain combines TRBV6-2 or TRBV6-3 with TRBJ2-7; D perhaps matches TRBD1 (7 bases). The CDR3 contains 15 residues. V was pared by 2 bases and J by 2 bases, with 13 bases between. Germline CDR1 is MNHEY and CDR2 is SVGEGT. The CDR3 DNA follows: TGTGCCAGCAGTTACCGCAGGGGGAGGCCCTACGAGCAGTACTTC. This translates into CASSYRRGRPYEQYF.

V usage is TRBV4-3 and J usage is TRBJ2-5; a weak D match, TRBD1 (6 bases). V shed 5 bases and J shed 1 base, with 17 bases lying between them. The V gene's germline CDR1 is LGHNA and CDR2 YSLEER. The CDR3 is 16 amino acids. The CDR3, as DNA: TGCGCCAGCAGCAAAGGGATTACAGGGTCCCAAGAGACCCAGTACTTC. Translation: CASSKGITGSQETQYF.